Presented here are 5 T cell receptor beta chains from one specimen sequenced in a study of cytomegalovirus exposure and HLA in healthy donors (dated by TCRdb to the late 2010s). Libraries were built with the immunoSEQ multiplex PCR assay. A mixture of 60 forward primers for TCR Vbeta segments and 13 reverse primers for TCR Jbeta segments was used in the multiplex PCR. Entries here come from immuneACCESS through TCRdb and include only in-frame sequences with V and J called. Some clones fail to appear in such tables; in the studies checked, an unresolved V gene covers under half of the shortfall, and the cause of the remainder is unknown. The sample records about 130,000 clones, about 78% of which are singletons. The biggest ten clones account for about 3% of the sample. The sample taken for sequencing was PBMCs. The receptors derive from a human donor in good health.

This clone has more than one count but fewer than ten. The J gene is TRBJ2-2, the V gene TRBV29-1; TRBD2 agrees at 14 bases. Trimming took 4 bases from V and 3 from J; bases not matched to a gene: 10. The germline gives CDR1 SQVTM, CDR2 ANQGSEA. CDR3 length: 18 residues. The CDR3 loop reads CSVGGGLAGGEHTGELFF. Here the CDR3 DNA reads TGCAGCGTTGGAGGCGGACTAGCGGGAGGAGAGCACACCGGGGAGCTGTTTTTT.

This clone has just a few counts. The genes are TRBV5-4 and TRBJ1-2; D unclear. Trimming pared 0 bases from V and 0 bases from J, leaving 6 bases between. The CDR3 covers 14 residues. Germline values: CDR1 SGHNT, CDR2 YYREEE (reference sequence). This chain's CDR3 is CASSLGPANYGYTF. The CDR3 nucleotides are TGTGCCAGCAGCTTGGGCCCAGCTAACTATGGCTACACCTTC. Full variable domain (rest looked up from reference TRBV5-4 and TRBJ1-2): ETGVTQSPTHLIKTRGQQVTLRCSSQSGHNTVSWYQQALGQGPQFIFQYYREEENGRGNFPPRFSGLQFPNYSSELNVNALELDDSALYLCASSLGPANYGYTFGSGTRLTVV.

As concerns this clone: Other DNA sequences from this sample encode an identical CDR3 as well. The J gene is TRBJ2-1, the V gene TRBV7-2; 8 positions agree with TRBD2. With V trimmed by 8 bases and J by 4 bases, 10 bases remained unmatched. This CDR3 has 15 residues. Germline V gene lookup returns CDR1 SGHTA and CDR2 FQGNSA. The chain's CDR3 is CASGTSGSNYNEQFF. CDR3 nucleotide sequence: TGTGCCAGCGGGACCAGCGGGAGCAATTACAATGAGCAGTTCTTC.

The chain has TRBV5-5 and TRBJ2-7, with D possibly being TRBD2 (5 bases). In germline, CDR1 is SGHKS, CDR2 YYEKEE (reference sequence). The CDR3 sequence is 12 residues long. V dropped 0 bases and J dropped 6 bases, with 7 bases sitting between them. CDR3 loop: CASSLGGVEQYF. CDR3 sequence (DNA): TGTGCCAGCAGCTTGGGGGGAGTCGAGCAGTACTTC.

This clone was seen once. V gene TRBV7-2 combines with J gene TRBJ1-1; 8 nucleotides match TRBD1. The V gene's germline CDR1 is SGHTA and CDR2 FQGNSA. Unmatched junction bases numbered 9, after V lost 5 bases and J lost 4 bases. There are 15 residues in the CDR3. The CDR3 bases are TGTGCCAGCAGCCGTGTGGACAGGGAAGGCACTGAAGCTTTCTTT. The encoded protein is CASSRVDREGTEAFF.